This T cell receptor beta chain came from a study of T cell responses to AZD1222 COVID-19 vaccine. Broader study findings: Spike-wide coverage was observed for vaccine-associated CD4 TCRs, with dominant responses at 160-218 and 743-854. In the spike-specific TCR repertoire, nearly half reportedly target unmutated variant regions. Clonal diversity may have been underestimated, and the donors were mostly white British, with more females than males. Spike-specific TCR breadth and depth rose after two AZD1222 doses.

This clone was picked up one time. The antigen is undetermined. Libraries were prepared by immunoSEQ multiplex PCR; TCRdb keeps only in-frame clonotypes and omits some of them. This sample carries 120,000 to 150,000 clones, roughly nine tenths of them seen once, and the ten largest clones take about a tenth. Trimming stripped 0 bases from V and 2 bases from J, with 8 bases between. Per the germline V gene, CDR1 is LNHNV and CDR2 is YYDKDF (reference sequence). The CDR3 contains 14 residues. This receptor was obtained from an adult who received the AZD1222 COVID-19 vaccine. Specimen: peripheral blood, collected 28 days after the second AZD1222 dose. The gene calls are TRBV15 and TRBJ2-7; tentatively, D is TRBD2 (5 bases). In DNA form, the CDR3 reads TGTGCCACCAGCAGAGATAAGAGGGCCTACGAGCAGTACGTC. This gives the protein CATSRDKRAYEQYV.